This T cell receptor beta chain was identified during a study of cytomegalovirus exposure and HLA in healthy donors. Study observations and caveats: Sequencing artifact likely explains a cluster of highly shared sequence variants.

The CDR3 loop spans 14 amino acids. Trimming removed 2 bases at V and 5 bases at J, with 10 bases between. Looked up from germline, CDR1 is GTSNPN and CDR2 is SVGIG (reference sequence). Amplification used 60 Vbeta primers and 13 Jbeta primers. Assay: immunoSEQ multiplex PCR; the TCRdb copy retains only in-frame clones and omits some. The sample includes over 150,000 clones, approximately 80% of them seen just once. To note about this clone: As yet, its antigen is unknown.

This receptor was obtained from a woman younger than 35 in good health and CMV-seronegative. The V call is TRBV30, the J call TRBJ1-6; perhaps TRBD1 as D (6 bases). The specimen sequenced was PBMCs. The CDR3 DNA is TGTGCCTGGAGTAGTGAGGGGGATAATTCACCCCTCCACTTT. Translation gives CAWSSEGDNSPLHF.